This T cell receptor beta chain was obtained from a study of cytomegalovirus exposure and HLA in healthy donors. Findings and limits, study-wide: For most TCR beta V segments, an earlier analysis put the productive rate at about 90% or about 30% of the time.

V dropped 4 bases and J dropped 3 bases, with 10 bases sitting between them. The V gene's germline CDR1 is SGHRS and CDR2 YFSETQ. The length of the CDR3 is 13 residues. Primers included in the PCR were 60 Vbeta and 13 Jbeta primers. The protocol was immunoSEQ multiplex PCR, while the TCRdb copy is restricted to in-frame clones and leaves out a portion. The table records 100,000 to 150,000 clones, roughly 85% of them present only once. To note about this clone: The antigen is undetermined.

The source of this sequence is a man between 18 and 35 years old in good health and CMV-seropositive. Sequenced sample: PBMCs. V usage is TRBV5-1 and J usage is TRBJ2-5, with a weak D call TRBD1 (5 bases). The CDR3 region has the DNA TGCGCCAGCAGCCCAGAGACAGAAGAGACCCAGTACTTC. Translation: CASSPETEETQYF.